Listed below are T cell receptor beta chains from one sample, sequenced in a study of blood T cell repertoires in COVID-19. Only in-frame clones appear in the TCRdb table, and some are missing; sequencing was by immunoSEQ multiplex PCR. The sample includes 110,000 to 150,000 clones, more than 85% seen only once; the top ten take 2.5% to 3.5%. What was sequenced was peripheral blood. These receptor sequences come from a man in his fifties or sixties with active or convalescent COVID-19. Both conserved end residues are part of each CDR3. A D gene is named only where the DNA matches it firmly. The size field is filled for only some rows; it gives once, few, many or a size class.

j_gene,d_gene,v_gene,abundance,CDR3aa,CDR3nt
TRBJ2-2,NA,TRBV28,NA,CASSLFEAHRELFF,TGTGCCAGCAGTTTGTTCGAGGCACACCGCGAGCTGTTTTTT
TRBJ1-4,NA,TRBV6-5,NA,CASRGSGVEKLFF,TGTGCCAGCAGGGGTTCGGGGGTTGAAAAACTGTTTTTT
TRBJ2-2,NA,TRBV5-1,NA,CASSVPANTGELFF,TGCGCCAGCAGCGTCCCAGCGAACACCGGGGAGCTGTTTTTT
TRBJ2-1,TRBD2,TRBV9,NA,CASSVPRGRELYNEQFF,TGTGCCAGCAGCGTCCCGCGAGGGCGGGAGCTTTACAATGAGCAGTTCTTC
TRBJ1-3,NA,TRBV7-9,NA,CASSLSPGKAGNTIYF,TGTGCCAGCAGCTTATCGCCGGGAAAGGCTGGAAACACCATATATTTT
TRBJ1-5,TRBD1,TRBV7-9,once,CASSLGDRGNSQPQHF,TGTGCCAGCAGCTTAGGGGACAGGGGTAATAGTCAGCCCCAGCATTTT
TRBJ2-3,TRBD2,TRBV7-3,NA,CASSRGGTDTQYF,TGTGCCAGCAGCCGCGGGGGAACAGATACGCAGTATTTT
TRBJ2-7,NA,TRBV29-1,NA,CSAGTPSYEQYF,TGCAGCGCCGGGACTCCATCCTACGAGCAGTACTTC
TRBJ1-6,TRBD1,TRBV30,NA,CAWTQIGQGGSPLHF,TGTGCCTGGACCCAAATCGGACAGGGCGGATCACCCCTCCACTTT
TRBJ2-1,TRBD2,TRBV11-2,NA,CASSLDLAGGLNEQFF,TGTGCCAGCAGCTTAGATTTGGCGGGGGGGCTCAATGAGCAGTTCTTC
TRBJ1-2,NA,TRBV30,NA,CAWERQSKGGYTF,TGTGCCTGGGAAAGACAGTCAAAAGGTGGCTACACCTTC
TRBJ2-5,TRBD1,TRBV6-5,NA,CASSRDRQRETQYF,TGTGCCAGCAGCAGGGACAGGCAGCGAGAGACCCAGTACTTC
TRBJ2-2,TRBD2,TRBV15,NA,CATSFGLAGGGGAGELFF,TGTGCCACCAGCTTCGGACTAGCGGGAGGGGGAGGCGCCGGGGAGCTGTTTTTT
TRBJ2-1,TRBD2,TRBV5-1,many,CASSLGSGRAYGQFF,TGCGCCAGCAGCTTGGGTAGCGGGAGGGCCTATGGGCAGTTCTTC
TRBJ2-4,TRBD1,TRBV18,NA,CASSPGSGQGAQNIQYF,TGTGCCAGCTCACCAGGTTCGGGACAGGGGGCGCAAAACATTCAGTACTTC
TRBJ1-1,NA,TRBV29-1,NA,CSVLTGLNTEAFF,TGCAGCGTCCTGACAGGTCTGAACACTGAAGCTTTCTTT
TRBJ1-6,TRBD1,TRBV27,few,CASSLYRGNNSPLHF,TGTGCCAGCAGTTTATACAGGGGTAATAATTCACCCCTCCACTTT
TRBJ1-1,NA,TRBV25-1,once,CASSEYTVRVIMNTEAFF,TGTGCCAGCAGTGAATATACGGTCAGGGTGATAATGAACACTGAAGCTTTCTTT
TRBJ1-2,NA,TRBV4-3,NA,CASSLTGQSVYGYTF,TGCGCCAGCAGCCTAACCGGACAGAGTGTCTATGGCTACACCTTC
TRBJ1-1,NA,TRBV19,NA,CASSLSRFGNTEAFF,TGTGCCAGTAGTTTGTCGCGCTTCGGGAACACTGAAGCTTTCTTT
TRBJ2-7,NA,TRBV3-1/TRBV3-2,NA,CASSLNSGYEQYF,TGTGCCAGCAGCTTGAATAGCGGATACGAGCAGTACTTC
TRBJ1-2,TRBD1,TRBV18,NA,CASSPTQGDNGYTF,TGTGCCAGCTCACCCACACAGGGGGATAATGGCTACACCTTC
TRBJ1-6,TRBD1,TRBV2,NA,CASSLGQGNSPLHF,TGTGCCAGCAGCCTTGGACAGGGTAATTCACCCCTCCACTTT
TRBJ1-3,NA,TRBV9,NA,CASSVGGLGNTIYF,TGTGCCAGCAGCGTCGGGGGGCTCGGAAACACCATATATTTT
TRBJ1-1,TRBD1,TRBV5-4,NA,CASSPTGTGTTEAFF,TGTGCCAGCAGCCCTACCGGGACAGGGACCACTGAAGCTTTCTTT
TRBJ1-4,NA,TRBV30,NA,CAWRFNIGKTNEKLFF,TGTGCCTGGAGGTTTAATATCGGGAAAACTAATGAAAAACTGTTTTTT
TRBJ1-2,TRBD1,TRBV5-3,few,CARSPRQGASNYGYTF,TGTGCCAGAAGCCCTCGACAGGGGGCCTCTAACTATGGCTACACCTTC
TRBJ1-2,NA,TRBV5-1,NA,CASREGGAPVYGYTF,TGCGCCAGCAGGGAGGGGGGGGCCCCCGTCTATGGCTACACCTTC